These 5 T cell receptor beta chains were all obtained from the same sample, sequenced in a study of CD4 T cells in relation to SARS-CoV-2 and coronaviruses. Before the COVID-19 pandemic, during about 2010-2018, CD4+ T cells were taken from unexposed donors. The cells were cultured for about ten days before CD4+ T cells were isolated. The protocol was immunoSEQ multiplex PCR, while the TCRdb copy is restricted to in-frame clones and leaves out a portion. The sample has tens of thousands of clones; over 60% are singletons. Their antigens are not known. Material: CD4+ T cells from PBMCs, cultured in vitro. Receptors were obtained from a human donor in good health.

The gene calls are TRBV12-5 and TRBJ2-3, with D possibly matching TRBD2 (7 bases). V was trimmed by 0 bases and J by 0 bases, leaving 25 bases between them. In germline, CDR1 is LGHNT, CDR2 FRNRAP. This CDR3 is built from 21 residues. The CDR3 is CASGLVPRGGIGGRSTDTQYF. The CDR3 DNA is TGTGCTAGTGGTTTGGTCCCAAGGGGGGGTATCGGGGGGCGAAGCACAGATACGCAGTATTTT.

This chain links TRBV2 with TRBJ1-2; D remains ambiguous. The V end was cut by 8 bases, the J end by 2 bases, with 6 bases between. The CDR3 covers 11 residues. Germline lookup yields CDR1 SNHLY and CDR2 FYNNEI. CDR3 DNA sequence: TGTGCCAGCGGAGAAAACTATGGCTACACCTTC. This translates into CASGENYGYTF.

The chain combines TRBV2 with TRBJ1-4; possible D gene TRBD1, 5 bases. Germline values: CDR1 SNHLY, CDR2 FYNNEI. The CDR3 is made up of 13 amino acids. V was pared by 8 bases and J by 4 bases, with 11 bases between. The CDR3 nucleotides read TGTGCCAGCGGCCGGGGCAGTAATGAAAAACTGTTTTTT. Its translation: CASGRGSNEKLFF.

This clone was picked up one time. The chain is built from TRBV3-1 (or the pseudogene TRBV3-2) and TRBJ1-2; maybe TRBD1 (5 bases). Trimming cost V 3 bases and J 4 bases, with 9 bases left between them. This CDR3 contains 13 residues. CDR1 and CDR2 from the germline V gene are LGHDT and YNNKEL (reference sequence). The CDR3 is CASSQRGGYGYTF. Written as DNA, the CDR3 is TGTGCCAGCAGCCAGCGGGGGGGCTATGGCTACACCTTC.

The rearrangement uses TRBV6-5 and TRBJ2-7; possible D gene TRBD1, 5 bases. The germline V gene has CDR1 MNHEY and CDR2 SVGAGI. This CDR3 spans 12 amino acids. V gave up 6 bases and J gave up 3 bases, with 9 bases separating them. CDR3 amino acids: CASRPDSYEQYF. The CDR3 DNA follows: TGTGCCAGCAGACCCGACAGCTACGAGCAGTACTTC.